These 32 T cell receptor beta chains came from one sample sequenced in a study of cytomegalovirus exposure and HLA in healthy donors. Researchers ran the PCR with 60 Vbeta and 13 Jbeta primers. Produced via immunoSEQ multiplex PCR; TCRdb's table is partial and in-frame only. This repertoire includes about 41,000 clones. The sequenced material came from PBMCs. The receptors here all came from a young man in good health and CMV-seronegative.

Turning to this clone: Relative to the germline gene, one junction end is altered; a read error may explain this. This chain joins TRBV19 and TRBJ2-1; D ambiguous. Germline loops: CDR1 LNHDA, CDR2 SQIVND (reference sequence). The CDR3 spans 14 residues. CDR3 region: CASSSGFSDNEQFF. Here the CDR3 DNA reads TGTGCCAGTAGCTCGGGTTTCTCCGACAATGAGCAGTTCTTC.

V usage is TRBV5-4 and J usage is TRBJ2-1; tentative D call: TRBD1 (7 bases). In germline, CDR1 is SGHNT, CDR2 YYREEE (reference sequence). The CDR3 length is 15 residues. Trimming left V 1 base short and J 4 bases short, with 12 bases between. The CDR3 loop reads CASSLQGGNYNEQFF. CDR3 nucleotide sequence: TGTGCCAGCAGCTTGCAGGGGGGAAATTACAATGAGCAGTTCTTC.

The chain joins TRBV19 to TRBJ2-2; weak D call: TRBD1 (7 bases). The CDR3 covers 16 residues. Germline V gene lookup returns CDR1 LNHDA and CDR2 SQIVND (reference sequence). Trimming cost V 4 bases and J 2 bases, with 14 bases left between them. The CDR3 loop reads CASSSGDRLNTGELFF. In nucleotides, the CDR3 is TGTGCCAGTAGTAGCGGGGACAGACTTAACACCGGGGAGCTGTTTTTT.

This chain links TRBV7-2 with TRBJ2-7; D is undetermined. With 0 bases removed from V and 2 bases from J, the gap between germline ends came to 8 bases. CDR1 is SGHTA and CDR2 is FQGNSA in the germline V gene. There are 14 residues in the CDR3. The CDR3 region is CASSLASPPYEQYF. DNA of the CDR3: TGTGCCAGCAGCTTAGCGAGCCCTCCCTACGAGCAGTACTTC.

CDR3 bases: TGTGCCAGTAGTTGGACAGGGGCTGAACGACCCCTCCACTTT. Its protein is CASSWTGAERPLHF. The genes are TRBV19 and TRBJ1-6; 9 bases fit TRBD1. The CDR3 is 14 residues long. The V and J ends lost 5 bases and 12 bases, in that order; junction bases with no gene match: 8. Germline loops: CDR1 LNHDA, CDR2 SQIVND (reference sequence).

The chain carries TRBV5-4 and TRBJ2-7; 7 bases map to TRBD1. V shed 2 bases, J shed 5 bases, and the junction held 4 bases outside the gene matches. CDR1 is SGHNT, CDR2 YYREEE, per germline (reference sequence). CDR3 length equals 13 residues. CDR3 nucleotides: TGTGCCAGCAGCTTACAGGGGTCCCACGAGCAGTACTTC. Protein product: CASSLQGSHEQYF.

The chain recombines TRBV11-2 with TRBJ2-2; 16 bases map to TRBD2. The germline V gene encodes CDR1 SGHAT and CDR2 FQNNGV. CDR3 length equals 19 residues. J was trimmed by 8 bases and V by 1 base; bases with no gene match: 10. The DNA of the CDR3 is TGTGCCAGCAGCTTAGGTAGGACGGGACTAGCGGGAGGGCTTGGGGAGCTGTTTTTT. This translates into CASSLGRTGLAGGLGELFF.

The chain has TRBV4-3 and TRBJ2-3; D remains ambiguous. V was pared by 0 bases and J by 4 bases, with 5 bases between. The germline V gene has CDR1 LGHNA and CDR2 YSLEER. CDR3 size: 13 residues. The CDR3 sequence: CASSQDRSDTQYF. CDR3 in DNA: TGCGCCAGCAGCCAAGATCGTTCAGATACGCAGTATTTT.

J is TRBJ2-7 and V is TRBV19; D is possibly TRBD1 (5 bases). V lost 3 bases and J lost 0, with 12 bases in between. Germline CDR1 is LNHDA and CDR2 is SQIVND (reference sequence). The CDR3 sequence is 15 residues long. This CDR3 is CASSMRHQGSYEQYF. The CDR3 region has the DNA TGTGCCAGTAGTATGAGGCACCAGGGCTCCTACGAGCAGTACTTC. The complete variable domain, with remaining parts taken from reference TRBV19 and TRBJ2-7, reads DGGITQSPKYLFRKEGQNVTLSCEQNLNHDAMYWYRQDPGQGLRLIYYSQIVNDFQKGDIAEGYSVSREKKESFPLTVTSAQKNPTAFYLCASSMRHQGSYEQYFGPGTRLTVT.

The V and J genes are TRBV10-3 and TRBJ2-7, with unresolved D. Germline V CDR1 and CDR2: ENHRY, SYGVKD. V lost 0 bases and J lost 0, with 12 bases in between. The CDR3 is 16 amino acids. CDR3 nucleotide sequence: TGTGCCATCAGTGAGTCGAGGCGGTCGAGCTCCTACGAGCAGTACTTC. Translation gives CAISESRRSSSYEQYF.

J is TRBJ2-7 and V is TRBV18, with 8 bases lining up with TRBD2. The CDR3 loop spans 14 amino acids. The ends lost 9 bases at V and 5 bases at J; junction bases unmatched: 12. The germline V gene encodes CDR1 KGHSH and CDR2 LQKENI. Here the CDR3 reads CARRLVRGANEQYF. The CDR3 DNA is TGTGCCAGGAGGTTGGTGCGGGGGGCAAACGAGCAGTACTTC.

The rearrangement uses TRBV6-1 and TRBJ2-1, with 7 nucleotides matching TRBD2. The V and J ends lost 8 bases and 10 bases, in that order; junction bases with no gene match: 14. The CDR3 is 14 residues long. CDR1 is MNHNS, CDR2 SASEGT, per germline. The CDR3 protein is CASSWGRGKDEQFF. In DNA, the CDR3 is TGTGCCAGCTCTTGGGGGAGGGGCAAAGACGAGCAGTTCTTC.

The V and J genes are TRBV7-6 and TRBJ2-3; 8 positions agree with TRBD2. This CDR3 contains 16 residues. V shed 5 bases, J shed 2 bases, and the junction held 9 bases outside the gene matches. In germline, CDR1 is SGHVS, CDR2 FNYEAQ. The CDR3 loop is CASSPTAGGPTDTQYF. CDR3 DNA sequence: TGTGCCAGCAGCCCCACCGCGGGGGGCCCCACAGATACGCAGTATTTT.

This rearrangement joins TRBV5-1 to TRBJ2-1, with 10 bases fitting TRBD1. V gave up 4 bases and J gave up 4 bases; unmatched junction bases: 5. In germline, CDR1 is SGHRS, CDR2 YFSETQ. CDR3 size: 15 residues. This chain's CDR3 is CASSKGQGRYNEQFF. CDR3 nucleotides: TGCGCCAGCAGCAAGGGACAGGGGAGGTACAATGAGCAGTTCTTC. Using reference TRBV5-1 and TRBJ2-1 for the parts outside the CDR3, the full variable domain is KAGVTQTPRYLIKTRGQQVTLSCSPISGHRSVSWYQQTPGQGLQFLFEYFSETQRNKGNFPGRFSGRQFSNSRSEMNVSTLELGDSALYLCASSKGQGRYNEQFFGPGTRLTVL.

V is TRBV6-5 and J is TRBJ2-7; 10 nucleotides align to TRBD2. The CDR3 contains 14 residues. Trimming at V came to 4 bases and at J to 3 bases, leaving 3 bases not matched to a gene. Germline values: CDR1 MNHEY, CDR2 SVGAGI. The CDR3 coding sequence is TGTGCCAGCAGTTTTGGACTAGCGGACTACGAGCAGTACTTC. Encoded protein: CASSFGLADYEQYF.

This chain connects TRBV12-2 to TRBJ2-7; the D call of TRBD2 is as the table states it, not checked on the DNA. TRBV12-2 is a pseudogene locus. This CDR3 is 15 amino acids long. The chain's CDR3 is CASRFGLAGSNEQYF. CDR3 coding DNA: TGTGCAAGTCGCTTTGGACTAGCGGGATCCAACGAGCAGTACTTC.

The genes are TRBV6-1 and TRBJ2-2, with 9 positions matching TRBD2. This CDR3 is built from 15 residues. J gave up 5 bases and V 3 bases, and 4 bases lay outside the gene matches. CDR1 MNHNS and CDR2 SASEGT come from the germline V gene. CDR3: CASSDQLAGTGELFF. In DNA form, the CDR3 reads TGTGCCAGCAGTGACCAACTAGCGGGTACCGGGGAGCTGTTTTTT.

The chain employs TRBV7-2 and TRBJ1-2, with 10 bases aligning to TRBD1. The CDR3 length is 14 residues. Germline lookup yields CDR1 SGHTA and CDR2 FQGNSA. J lost 6 bases, V lost 6 bases, and 7 bases had no gene match. The CDR3 sequence: CASSRPTGGHGYTF. CDR3 in DNA: TGTGCCAGCAGTCGGCCGACAGGGGGCCATGGCTACACCTTC.

This chain joins TRBV27 and TRBJ2-7; weak D call: TRBD2 (5 bases). CDR1 MNHEY and CDR2 SMNVEV come from the germline V gene (reference sequence). V dropped 2 bases and J dropped 2 bases, with 10 bases sitting between them. This CDR3 comprises 14 residues. CDR3 sequence (DNA): TGTGCCAGCAGTTTAGACCGGGGAGCCTACGAGCAGTACTTC. The encoded protein is CASSLDRGAYEQYF.

The chain has TRBV5-1 and TRBJ2-2, with 9 bases that match TRBD1. Germline values: CDR1 SGHRS, CDR2 YFSETQ. The CDR3 totals 17 residues. V trimming: 4 bases; J trimming: 5 bases; junction bases outside the gene matches: 12. CDR3 sequence: CASSVGATGGATGELFF. The CDR3 DNA is TGCGCCAGCAGCGTGGGGGCCACAGGGGGCGCGACCGGGGAGCTGTTTTTT. Looking up the rest from reference TRBV5-1 and TRBJ2-2 gives the full variable domain: KAGVTQTPRYLIKTRGQQVTLSCSPISGHRSVSWYQQTPGQGLQFLFEYFSETQRNKGNFPGRFSGRQFSNSRSEMNVSTLELGDSALYLCASSVGATGGATGELFFGEGSRLTVL.

The chain recombines TRBV11-3 with TRBJ2-3; 7 bases fit TRBD2. Germline CDR1 is SGHNT and CDR2 is YENEEA. The CDR3 runs to 13 residues. The V segment lost 0 bases and the J segment 9 bases; nucleotides outside the gene matches: 3. CDR3 protein: CASSLDGAGTQYF. The DNA for the CDR3 is TGTGCCAGCAGCTTAGATGGAGCGGGGACGCAGTATTTT.

The chain links TRBV9 to TRBJ1-6; 7 bases agree with TRBD1. Germline V lookup: CDR1 SGDLS, CDR2 YYNGEE. The CDR3 loop spans 14 amino acids. Trimming removed 0 bases from V and 15 bases from J; junction bases left unmatched: 9. Here the CDR3 DNA reads TGTGCCAGCAGCGTAGGGGACAGTGACACACACCTCCACTTT. This gives the protein CASSVGDSDTHLHF.

The J gene is TRBJ2-7, the V gene TRBV10-3; 7 bases align to TRBD1. The CDR3 is made up of 14 amino acids. V shed 6 bases and J 5 bases; nucleotides not matched to a gene: 10. Germline V lookup: CDR1 ENHRY, CDR2 SYGVKD. The CDR3 protein is CAIRGDSYAHEQYF. Written as DNA, the CDR3 is TGTGCCATCAGGGGGGACAGTTATGCCCACGAGCAGTACTTC.

This sequence joins TRBV5-1 and TRBJ2-5; possibly TRBD2 for D (6 bases). With 4 bases removed from V and 2 bases from J, the gap between germline ends came to 9 bases. The CDR3 consists of 13 residues. CDR1 and CDR2 (germline): SGHRS, YFSETQ. CDR3 nucleotide sequence: TGCGCCAGCAGCCGGGAGTCGCAAGAGACCCAGTACTTC. This gives the protein CASSRESQETQYF.

The chain has TRBV9 and TRBJ2-7; 8 bases agree with TRBD1. With V trimmed by 1 base and J by 0 bases, 0 bases remained unmatched. Germline V gene data show CDR1 as SGDLS and CDR2 as YYNGEE. The CDR3 has 14 residues. The CDR3 spells CASSVTGGSYEQYF. As DNA, the CDR3 is TGTGCCAGCAGCGTAACAGGGGGCTCCTACGAGCAGTACTTC.

The DNA of the CDR3 is TGCGCCAGCAGCTTAGAACAGGGGTCTGAAAAACTGTTTTTT. Translation: CASSLEQGSEKLFF. This chain links TRBV5-1 with TRBJ1-4; 7 bases are a match to TRBD1. V shed 2 bases and J 7 bases; nucleotides not matched to a gene: 5. There are 14 residues in the CDR3. CDR1 SGHRS and CDR2 YFSETQ come from the germline V gene.

The chain employs TRBV6-5 and TRBJ1-2, with 7 bases lining up with TRBD1. The CDR3 extends over 12 amino acids. Germline CDR1 is MNHEY and CDR2 is SVGAGI. Trimming at V came to 2 bases and at J to 8 bases, leaving 2 bases not matched to a gene. The CDR3 loop reads CASSYRGLGYTF. In DNA form, the CDR3 reads TGTGCCAGCAGTTACAGGGGGCTGGGCTACACCTTC.

Concerning this clone itself: The junction shows a germline mismatch at one end, possibly a read error. This chain joins TRBV5-1 and TRBJ2-7; TRBD2 matches 10 bases. This CDR3 has 16 residues. Germline lookup yields CDR1 SGHRS and CDR2 YFSETQ. For the CDR3, the DNA is TGCGCCAGCAGCGTTACCGGGACTAGCGATTTCTACGAGCAGTCCTTC. Translated, it gives CASSVTGTSDFYEQSF.

Remarks on this clone: Other DNA sequences in this sample translate to the same CDR3. The chain uses TRBV6-6 and TRBJ2-7; no reliable D call. CDR1 and CDR2 (germline): MNHNY, SVGAGI (reference sequence). The V and J ends lost 9 bases and 2 bases respectively, with 11 bases between them. The CDR3 has 12 amino acids. In DNA form, the CDR3 reads TGTGCCAGTTCCGACGGAGCCTACGAGCAGTACTTC. Translated, it gives CASSDGAYEQYF.

The V gene is TRBV6-4, the J gene TRBJ2-6; D unresolved. Per germline, CDR1 MRHNA and CDR2 SNTAGT. V lost 4 bases and J 1 base, leaving 5 bases between the germline ends. The CDR3 covers 14 residues. Written as DNA, the CDR3 is TGTGCCAGCAGTGCAGGATCTGGGGCCAACGTCCTGACTTTC. Protein: CASSAGSGANVLTF.

The chain couples TRBV6-1 to TRBJ2-1; tentative D call: TRBD2 (5 bases). Trimming left V 4 bases short and J 4 bases short, with 14 bases between. Germline-derived CDR1 and CDR2 are MNHNS and SASEGT. CDR3 length: 15 residues. CDR3 sequence (DNA): TGTGCCAGCAGTGCTCCGGTCGGGAATTACAATGAGCAGTTCTTC. Translated: CASSAPVGNYNEQFF.

J is TRBJ2-5 and V is TRBV14, with D perhaps TRBD1 (5 bases). The CDR3 totals 13 residues. Germline CDR1 is SGHDN and CDR2 is FVKESK. V lost 5 bases and J 7 bases, leaving 14 bases between the germline ends. The CDR3 bases are TGTGCCAGCAGCTTAATTTCTCAGGGGACCCAGTACTTC. It specifies CASSLISQGTQYF. Complete variable domain (other parts from reference TRBV14 and TRBJ2-5): EAGVTQFPSHSVIEKGQTVTLRCDPISGHDNLYWYRRVMGKEIKFLLHFVKESKQDESGMPNNRFLAERTGGTYSTLKVQPAELEDSGVYFCASSLISQGTQYFGPGTRLLVL.